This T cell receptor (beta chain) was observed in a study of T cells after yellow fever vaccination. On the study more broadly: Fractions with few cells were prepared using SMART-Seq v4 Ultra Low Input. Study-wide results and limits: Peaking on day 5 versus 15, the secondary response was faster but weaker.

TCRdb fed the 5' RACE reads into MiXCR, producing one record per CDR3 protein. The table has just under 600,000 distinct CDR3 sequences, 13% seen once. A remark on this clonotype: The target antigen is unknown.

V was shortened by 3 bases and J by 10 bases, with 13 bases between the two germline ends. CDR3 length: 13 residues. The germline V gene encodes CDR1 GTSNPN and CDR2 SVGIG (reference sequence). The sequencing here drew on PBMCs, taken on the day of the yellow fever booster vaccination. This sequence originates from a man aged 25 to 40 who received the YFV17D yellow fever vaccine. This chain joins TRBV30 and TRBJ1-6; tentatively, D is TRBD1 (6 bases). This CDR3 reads CAWRRGQSSPLHF. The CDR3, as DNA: TGTGCCTGGAGACGAGGACAGTCCTCACCCCTCCACTTT.